This TCR beta chain originates from a study of T cells in Graves' hyperthyroidism and ophthalmopathy. As for the study in general: Upon initial diagnosis and before any treatment, peripheral blood was collected.

The table lists this clonotype with a few counts. The antigen remains unidentified. Study-wide points: A median 6.5 months before onset, the model predicted ophthalmopathy. Patients with ophthalmopathy were separated from those with stable hyperthyroidism by a 13 V-J model.

RNA transcripts were the template for amplifying TCR beta CDR3 regions. HTBI primers drove first-round RT-PCR of the TCR CDR3. TCRdb fed the multiplex PCR reads into MiXCR, producing one record per CDR3 protein. The table lists about 400,000 distinct CDR3 sequences, 11% to 15% of them singletons, with around 27% in the top ten. Germline V CDR1 and CDR2: MNHEY, SMNVEV (reference sequence). V was clipped by 8 bases and J by 11 bases, with 21 bases between them. This CDR3 is built from 13 residues. Material: blood. The source is a man between 45 and 60 years old with Graves' ophthalmopathy. This sequence joins TRBV27 and TRBJ1-1; D gene unclear. CDR3 sequence reads: CASGLNYAGRAFF. The CDR3, as DNA: TGTGCCAGCGGGTTAAATTACGCGGGTCGGGCTTTCTTT.